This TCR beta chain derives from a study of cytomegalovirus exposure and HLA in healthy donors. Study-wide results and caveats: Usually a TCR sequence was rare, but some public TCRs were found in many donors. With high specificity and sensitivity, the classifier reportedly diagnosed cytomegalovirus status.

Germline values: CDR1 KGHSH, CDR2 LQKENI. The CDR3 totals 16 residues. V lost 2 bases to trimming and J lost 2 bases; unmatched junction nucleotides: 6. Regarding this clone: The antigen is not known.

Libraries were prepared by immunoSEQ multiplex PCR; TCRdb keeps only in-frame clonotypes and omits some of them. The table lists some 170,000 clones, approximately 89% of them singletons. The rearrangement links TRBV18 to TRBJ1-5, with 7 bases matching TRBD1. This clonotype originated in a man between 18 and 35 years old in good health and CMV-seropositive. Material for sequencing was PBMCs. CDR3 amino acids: CASSPVAGGGNQPQHF. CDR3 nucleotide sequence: TGTGCCAGCTCACCAGTCGCAGGGGGAGGCAATCAGCCCCAGCATTTT. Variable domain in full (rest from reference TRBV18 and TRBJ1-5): NAGVMQNPRHLVRRRGQEARLRCSPMKGHSHVYWYRQLPEEGLKFMVYLQKENIIDESGMPKERFSAEFPKEGPSILRIQQVVRGDSAAYFCASSPVAGGGNQPQHFGDGTRLSIL.